One and the same sample provided the 2 T cell receptor beta chains below, sequenced in a study of CD8+ T cells in alopecia areata (dated by TCRdb to the late 2010s). The library relied on the immunoSEQ multiplex PCR assay. For TCR sequencing, RNA was extracted from every sample and reverse transcribed into cDNA to serve as template. TCRdb took over this immuneACCESS table, retaining in-frame rearrangements with V and J assigned. Such tables are incomplete; in checked studies, under half of the missing clones stem from an unresolved V gene, and the remainder is unexplained. The sample table shows about 120,000 clones, and less than 50% are seen once. The top ten clones comprise about 10% of the sample. The sample consisted of NKG2D-low CD8+ T cells sorted from blood. Interpreted using the paper, the cell subset or site label stands for: sorted CD8+ NKG2D-low blood T cells. The receptors shown here come from a human donor with alopecia areata.

As to this clone: Distinct nucleotide sequences in the sample also encode this CDR3. The V call is TRBV28, the J call TRBJ2-3; D ambiguous. This CDR3 contains 11 residues. Looked up from germline, CDR1 is MDHEN and CDR2 is SYDVKM. Between the trimmed V and J ends, which lost 5 bases and 3 bases, there was a span of 3 bases. DNA of the CDR3: TGTGCCAGCAGTACGACAGATACGCAGTATTTT. Protein: CASSTTDTQYF.

This rearrangement joins TRBV4-1 to TRBJ2-3, with 12 nucleotides matching TRBD2. After removal of 3 bases from V and 6 bases from J, the junction contained 1 base not matched to a gene. CDR3 length equals 14 residues. Germline loops: CDR1 MGHRA, CDR2 YSYEKL. The CDR3 DNA reads as TGCGCCAGCAGCCAGGGACTAGCGGGCGATACGCAGTATTTT. Residues: CASSQGLAGDTQYF.